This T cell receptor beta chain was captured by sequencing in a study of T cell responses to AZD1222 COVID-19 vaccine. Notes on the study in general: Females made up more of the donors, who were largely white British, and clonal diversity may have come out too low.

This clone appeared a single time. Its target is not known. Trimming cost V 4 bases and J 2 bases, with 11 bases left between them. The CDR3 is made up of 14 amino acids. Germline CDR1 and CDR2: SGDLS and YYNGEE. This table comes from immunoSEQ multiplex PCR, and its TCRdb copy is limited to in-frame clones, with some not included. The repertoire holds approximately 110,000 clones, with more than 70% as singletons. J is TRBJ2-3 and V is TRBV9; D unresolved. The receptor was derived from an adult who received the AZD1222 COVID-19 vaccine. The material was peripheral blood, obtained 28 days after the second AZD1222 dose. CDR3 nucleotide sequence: TGTGCCAGCAGCCTTCTTAGGACCACAGATACGCAGTATTTT. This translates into CASSLLRTTDTQYF.